The text below deals with one TCR beta chain. Under the authors' procedure: Amplification from reference gene primers served as the basis for estimated nucleated cell counts. Clones were sequenced by immunoSEQ multiplex PCR, and TCRdb holds only the in-frame ones, with some missing. The V and J calls and clone size were taken over from that table, and D and trimming were inferred from the DNA. The sample has hundreds of thousands of clones, just under 85% seen once. This sample was taken from a study of blood T cell repertoires in COVID-19. Looking at the study overall: Samples came from the United States, Italy and Spain, spanning acute and convalescent COVID-19.

The germline CDR1 and CDR2 sequences are MNHEY and SVGAGI. V was pared by 7 bases and J by 5 bases, with 14 bases of the junction left unmatched. The CDR3 loop spans 15 amino acids. The rearrangement uses TRBV6-5 and TRBJ2-7, with 7 positions matching TRBD1. The receptor was isolated from a man older than 75 with acute or convalescent COVID-19. The specimen was peripheral blood. The DNA of the CDR3 is TGTGCCAGCACCTCAGCCTCGACAGGGTGGGACGAGCAGTACTTC. Protein sequence: CASTSASTGWDEQYF.